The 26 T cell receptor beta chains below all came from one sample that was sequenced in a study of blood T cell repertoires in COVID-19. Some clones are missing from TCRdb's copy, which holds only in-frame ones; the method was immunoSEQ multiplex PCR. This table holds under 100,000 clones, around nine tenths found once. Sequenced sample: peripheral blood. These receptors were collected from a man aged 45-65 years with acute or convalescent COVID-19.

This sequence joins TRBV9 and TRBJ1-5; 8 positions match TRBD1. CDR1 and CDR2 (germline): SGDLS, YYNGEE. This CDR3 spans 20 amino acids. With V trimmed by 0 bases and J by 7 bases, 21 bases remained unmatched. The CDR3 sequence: CASSVVPDRGPTGAGQPQHF. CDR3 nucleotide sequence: TGTGCCAGCAGCGTAGTACCCGACAGGGGACCCACCGGAGCAGGGCAGCCCCAGCATTTT.

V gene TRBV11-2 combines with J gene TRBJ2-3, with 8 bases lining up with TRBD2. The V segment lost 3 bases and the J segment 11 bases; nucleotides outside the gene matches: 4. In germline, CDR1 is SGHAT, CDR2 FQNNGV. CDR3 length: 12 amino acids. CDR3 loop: CASSFSLAEQYF. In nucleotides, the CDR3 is TGTGCCAGCAGCTTTTCACTAGCGGAGCAGTATTTT.

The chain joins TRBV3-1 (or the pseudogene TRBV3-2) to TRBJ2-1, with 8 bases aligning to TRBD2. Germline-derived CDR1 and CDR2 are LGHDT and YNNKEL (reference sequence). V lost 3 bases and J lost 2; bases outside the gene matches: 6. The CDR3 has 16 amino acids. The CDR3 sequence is CASSHGGRLTYNEQFF. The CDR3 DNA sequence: TGTGCCAGCAGCCATGGCGGGAGGCTCACCTACAATGAGCAGTTCTTC.

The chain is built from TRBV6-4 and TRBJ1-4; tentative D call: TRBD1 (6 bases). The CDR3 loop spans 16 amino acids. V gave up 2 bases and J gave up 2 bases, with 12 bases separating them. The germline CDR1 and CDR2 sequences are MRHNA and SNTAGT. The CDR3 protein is CASSDLSQGTNEKLFF. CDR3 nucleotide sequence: TGTGCCAGCAGTGACCTGAGCCAGGGGACTAATGAAAAACTGTTTTTT.

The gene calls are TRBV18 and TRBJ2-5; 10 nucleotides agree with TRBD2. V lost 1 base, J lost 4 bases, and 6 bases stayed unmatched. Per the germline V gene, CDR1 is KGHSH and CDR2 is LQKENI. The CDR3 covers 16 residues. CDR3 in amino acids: CASSPLLAGVTETQYF. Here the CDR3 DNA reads TGTGCCAGCTCACCACTCCTAGCGGGAGTTACAGAGACCCAGTACTTC.

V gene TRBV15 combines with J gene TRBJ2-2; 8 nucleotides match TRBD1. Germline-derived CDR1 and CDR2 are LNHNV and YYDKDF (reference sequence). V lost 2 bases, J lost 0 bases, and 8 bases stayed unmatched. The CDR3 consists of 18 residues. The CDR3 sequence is CATSRTLDRGPNTGELFF. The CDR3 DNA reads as TGTGCCACCAGCAGAACATTAGACAGGGGCCCGAACACCGGGGAGCTGTTTTTT.

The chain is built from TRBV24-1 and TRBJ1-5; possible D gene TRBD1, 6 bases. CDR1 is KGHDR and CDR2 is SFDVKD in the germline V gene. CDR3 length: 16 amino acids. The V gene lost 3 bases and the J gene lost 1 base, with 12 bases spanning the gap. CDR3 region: CATSDVQGTSNQPQHF. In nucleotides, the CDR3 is TGTGCCACCAGTGATGTACAGGGTACGAGCAATCAGCCCCAGCATTTT.

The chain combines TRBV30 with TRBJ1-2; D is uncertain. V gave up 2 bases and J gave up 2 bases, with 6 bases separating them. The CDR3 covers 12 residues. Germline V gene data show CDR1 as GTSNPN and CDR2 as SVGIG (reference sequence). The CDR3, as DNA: TGTGCCTGGAGTTCCGGGAACTATGGCTACACCTTC. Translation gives CAWSSGNYGYTF.

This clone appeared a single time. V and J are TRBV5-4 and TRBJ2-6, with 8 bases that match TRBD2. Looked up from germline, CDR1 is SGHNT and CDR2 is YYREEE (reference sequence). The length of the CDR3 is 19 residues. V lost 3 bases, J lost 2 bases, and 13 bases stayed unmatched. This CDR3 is CASSSTPGAGETGANVLTF. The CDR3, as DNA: TGTGCCAGCAGCTCTACCCCTGGAGCGGGAGAGACTGGGGCCAACGTCCTGACTTTC. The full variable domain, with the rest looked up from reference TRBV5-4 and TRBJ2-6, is ETGVTQSPTHLIKTRGQQVTLRCSSQSGHNTVSWYQQALGQGPQFIFQYYREEENGRGNFPPRFSGLQFPNYSSELNVNALELDDSALYLCASSSTPGAGETGANVLTFGAGSRLTVL.

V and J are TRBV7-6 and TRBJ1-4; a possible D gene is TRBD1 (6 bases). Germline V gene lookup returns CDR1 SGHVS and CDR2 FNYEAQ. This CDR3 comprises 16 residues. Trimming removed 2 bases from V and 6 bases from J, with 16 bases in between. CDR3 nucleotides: TGTGCCAGCAGCTTAACGGGGGGGCGGAATCATGAAAAACTGTTTTTT. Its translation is CASSLTGGRNHEKLFF. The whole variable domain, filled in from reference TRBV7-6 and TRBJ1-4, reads GAGVSQSPRYKVTKRGQDVALRCDPISGHVSLYWYRQALGQGPEFLTYFNYEAQQDKSGLPNDRFSAERPEGSISTLTIQRTEQRDSAMYRCASSLTGGRNHEKLFFGSGTQLSVL.

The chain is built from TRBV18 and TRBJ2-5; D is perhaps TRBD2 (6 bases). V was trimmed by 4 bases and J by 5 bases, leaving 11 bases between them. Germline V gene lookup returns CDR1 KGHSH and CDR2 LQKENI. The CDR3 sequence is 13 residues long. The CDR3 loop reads CASSRTGEETQYF. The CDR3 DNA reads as TGTGCCAGCTCACGGACGGGAGAGGAGACCCAGTACTTC.

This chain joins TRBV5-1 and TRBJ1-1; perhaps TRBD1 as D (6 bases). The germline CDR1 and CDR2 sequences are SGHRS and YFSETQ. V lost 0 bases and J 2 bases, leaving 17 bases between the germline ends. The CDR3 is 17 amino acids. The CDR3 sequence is CASSLVAGALRNTEAFF. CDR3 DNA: TGCGCCAGCAGCTTGGTAGCGGGGGCGCTTAGAAACACTGAAGCTTTCTTT.

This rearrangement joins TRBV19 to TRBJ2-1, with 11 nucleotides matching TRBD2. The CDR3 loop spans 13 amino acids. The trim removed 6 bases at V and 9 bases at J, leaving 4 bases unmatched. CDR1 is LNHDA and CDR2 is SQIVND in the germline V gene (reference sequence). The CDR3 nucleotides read TGTGCCAGTAGACTAGCGGGAGAGGGTGAGCAGTTCTTC. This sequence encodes CASRLAGEGEQFF.

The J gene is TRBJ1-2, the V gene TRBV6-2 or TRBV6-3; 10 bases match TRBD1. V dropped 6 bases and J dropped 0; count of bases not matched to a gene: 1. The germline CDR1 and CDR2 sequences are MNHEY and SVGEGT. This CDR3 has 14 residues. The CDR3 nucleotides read TGTGCCAGCAGCGGGACAGGGGCTAACTATGGCTACACCTTC. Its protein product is CASSGTGANYGYTF.

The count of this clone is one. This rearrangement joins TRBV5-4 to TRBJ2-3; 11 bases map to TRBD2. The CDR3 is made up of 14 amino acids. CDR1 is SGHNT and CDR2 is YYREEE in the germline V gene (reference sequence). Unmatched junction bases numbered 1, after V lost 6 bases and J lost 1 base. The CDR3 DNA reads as TGTGCCAGCAAACTAGCGGGAGGCACAGATACGCAGTATTTT. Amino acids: CASKLAGGTDTQYF.

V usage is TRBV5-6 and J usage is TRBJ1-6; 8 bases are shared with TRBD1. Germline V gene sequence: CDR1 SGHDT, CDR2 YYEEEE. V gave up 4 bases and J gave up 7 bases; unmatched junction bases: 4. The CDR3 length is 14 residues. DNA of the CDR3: TGTGCCAGCAGCAGAGACAGGGGAAATTCACCCCTCCACTTT. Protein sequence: CASSRDRGNSPLHF.

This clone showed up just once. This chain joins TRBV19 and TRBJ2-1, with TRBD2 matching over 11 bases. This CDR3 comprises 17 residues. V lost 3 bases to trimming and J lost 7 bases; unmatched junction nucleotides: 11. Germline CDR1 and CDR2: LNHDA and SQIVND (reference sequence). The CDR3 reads CASSIPGRLAGTNEQFF. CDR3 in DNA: TGTGCCAGTAGTATCCCCGGGCGACTAGCGGGGACGAATGAGCAGTTCTTC.

This CDR3 reads CASSRDRVYGYTF. In nucleotides, the CDR3 is TGTGCCAGCAGCCGCGACAGGGTCTATGGCTACACCTTC. The V call is TRBV7-9, the J call TRBJ1-2; 7 bases match TRBD1. Germline V gene sequence: CDR1 SEHNR, CDR2 FQNEAQ (reference sequence). There are 13 residues in the CDR3. Trimming at V came to 5 bases and at J to 4 bases, leaving 4 bases not matched to a gene.

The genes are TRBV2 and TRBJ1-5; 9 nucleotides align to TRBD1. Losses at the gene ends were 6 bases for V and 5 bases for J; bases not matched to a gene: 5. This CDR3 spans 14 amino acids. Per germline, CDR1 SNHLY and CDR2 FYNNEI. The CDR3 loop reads CASSAGTGYQPQHF. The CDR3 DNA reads TGTGCCAGCAGCGCCGGGACAGGGTATCAGCCCCAGCATTTT.

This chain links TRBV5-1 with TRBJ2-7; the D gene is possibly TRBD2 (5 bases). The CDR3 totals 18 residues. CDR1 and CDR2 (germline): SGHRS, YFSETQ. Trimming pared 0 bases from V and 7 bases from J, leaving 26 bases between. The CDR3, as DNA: TGCGCCAGCAGCTTGGAGGCTTTGGCTGTGCTAGCCCCTGGGGAGCAGTACTTC. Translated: CASSLEALAVLAPGEQYF.

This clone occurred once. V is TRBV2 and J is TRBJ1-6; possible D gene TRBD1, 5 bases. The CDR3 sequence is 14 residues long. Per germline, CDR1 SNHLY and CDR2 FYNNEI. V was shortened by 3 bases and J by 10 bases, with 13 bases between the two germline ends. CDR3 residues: CASSEGGGYSPLHF. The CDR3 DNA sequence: TGTGCCAGCAGTGAGGGGGGAGGGTACTCACCCCTCCACTTT.

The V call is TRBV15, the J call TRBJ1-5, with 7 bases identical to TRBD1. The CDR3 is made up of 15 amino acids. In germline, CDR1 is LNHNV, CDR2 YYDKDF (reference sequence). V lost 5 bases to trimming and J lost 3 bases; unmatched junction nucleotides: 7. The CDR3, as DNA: TGTGCCACCAGCCAGGACAGGTATATCAATCAGCCCCAGCATTTT. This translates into CATSQDRYINQPQHF.

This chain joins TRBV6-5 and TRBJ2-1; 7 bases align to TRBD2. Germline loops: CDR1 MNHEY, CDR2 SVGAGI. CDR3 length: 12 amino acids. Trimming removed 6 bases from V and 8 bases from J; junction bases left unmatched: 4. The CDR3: CASRRLAHEQFF. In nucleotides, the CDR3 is TGTGCCAGCAGGCGACTAGCACATGAGCAGTTCTTC.

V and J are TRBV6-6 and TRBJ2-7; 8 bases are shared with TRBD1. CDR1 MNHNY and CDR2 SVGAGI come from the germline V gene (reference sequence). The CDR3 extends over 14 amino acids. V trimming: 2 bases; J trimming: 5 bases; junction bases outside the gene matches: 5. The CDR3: CASSYLDRVDEQYF. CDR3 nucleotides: TGTGCCAGCAGTTACCTGGACAGGGTTGACGAGCAGTACTTC.

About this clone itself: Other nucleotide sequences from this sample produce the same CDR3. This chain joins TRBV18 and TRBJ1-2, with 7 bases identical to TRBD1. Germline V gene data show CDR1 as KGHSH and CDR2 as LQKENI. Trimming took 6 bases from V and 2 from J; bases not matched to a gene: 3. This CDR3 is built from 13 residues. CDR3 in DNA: TGTGCCAGCTCGCCGGGACAGAACTATGGCTACACCTTC. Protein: CASSPGQNYGYTF.

CDR3 bases: TGTGCCTGGAGTTGGGGGCCCGATCAGCCCCAGCATTTT. Its translation is CAWSWGPDQPQHF. The gene calls are TRBV30 and TRBJ1-5; the D gene is possibly TRBD1 (6 bases). CDR1 and CDR2 from the germline V gene are GTSNPN and SVGIG (reference sequence). The CDR3 is 13 residues long. V was cut by 2 bases and J by 5 bases, with 10 bases left in between.